This T cell receptor beta chain was captured by sequencing in a study of radiotherapy plus CTLA-4 blockade in lung cancer. Study information: There were objective responses in 15% to 20% of patients, and 31% had disease control.

Study results and limitations: In blood, after radiotherapy plus ipilimumab, tumor-derived TCR clones expanded.

This clone turned up a few times. Its antigen is currently unknown. TCRdb's table, derived via immunoSEQ multiplex PCR, lists solely in-frame clones and lacks some. This table holds around 40,000 clones, approximately 70% found once. This TCR derives from a human donor with non-small cell lung cancer who had stable disease on radiotherapy plus ipilimumab. This material consisted of peripheral blood, taken from a patient treated with radiotherapy plus ipilimumab.

The CDR3 region is CASSLGRGTGDQPQHF. CDR3 nucleotides: TGTGCCAGCAGCTTAGGAAGAGGGACAGGTGATCAGCCCCAGCATTTT. V usage is TRBV7-2 and J usage is TRBJ1-5; 8 nucleotides line up with TRBD1. The CDR3 spans 16 residues. J was trimmed by 5 bases and V by 1 base; bases with no gene match: 7. Germline V gene lookup returns CDR1 SGHTA and CDR2 FQGNSA. Full variable domain (rest looked up from reference TRBV7-2 and TRBJ1-5): GAGVSQSPSNKVTEKGKDVELRCDPISGHTALYWYRQSLGQGLEFLIYFQGNSAPDKSGLPSDRFSAERTGGSVSTLTIQRTQQEDSAVYLCASSLGRGTGDQPQHFGDGTRLSIL.